The sample holds a few counts of the clone carrying this T cell receptor (beta chain). Profiling relied on immunoSEQ multiplex PCR, and the TCRdb table lists in-frame clones only, not all of them. In the table there are around 110,000 clones, about 89% of which are singletons. The data derive from a study of PD-L1 blockade in urothelial cancer. Study details: From about 2014, patients received atezolizumab, given as 1,200 mg intravenously every 3 weeks.

Described time point: peripheral blood 6 weeks after treatment start. The CDR3 covers 14 residues. Germline CDR1 reads SGHRS; CDR2 reads YFSETQ. The ends lost 4 bases at V and 4 bases at J; junction bases unmatched: 4. The input for sequencing was PBMCs, taken around atezolizumab (anti-PD-L1) treatment. This clonotype originated in a man in his fifties or sixties with urothelial cancer. This chain links TRBV5-1 with TRBJ1-2; 10 nucleotides align to TRBD1. The CDR3 DNA follows: TGCGCCAGCAGCATGGACAGGGGGGGCTATGGCTACACCTTC. It yields the protein CASSMDRGGYGYTF.